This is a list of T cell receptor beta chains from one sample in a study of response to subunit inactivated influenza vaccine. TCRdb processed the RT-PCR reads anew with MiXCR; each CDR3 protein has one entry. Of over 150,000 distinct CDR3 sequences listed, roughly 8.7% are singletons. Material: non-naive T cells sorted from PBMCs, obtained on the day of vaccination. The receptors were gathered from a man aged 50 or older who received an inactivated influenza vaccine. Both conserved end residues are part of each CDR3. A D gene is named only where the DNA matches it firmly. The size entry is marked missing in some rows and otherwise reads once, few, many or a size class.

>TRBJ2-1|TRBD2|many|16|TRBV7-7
CASSSKPGTSGNEQFF
TGTGCCAGCAGCTCCAAACCCGGGACTAGTGGGAATGAGCAGTTCTTC
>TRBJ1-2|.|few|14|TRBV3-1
CASSSTTGRSGYTF
TGTGCCAGCAGCTCTACCACAGGGCGTTCGGGCTACACCTTC
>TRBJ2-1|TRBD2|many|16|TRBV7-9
CASSLVGAGEYNEQFF
TGTGCCAGCAGCTTAGTCGGAGCGGGAGAGTACAATGAGCAGTTCTTC
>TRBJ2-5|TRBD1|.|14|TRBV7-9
CASSQPGGGETQYF
TGTGCCAGCAGCCAACCAGGGGGCGGAGAGACCCAGTACTTC
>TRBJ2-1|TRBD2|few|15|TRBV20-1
CSALTSGSSYNEQFF
TGCAGTGCTTTGACTAGCGGAAGCTCCTACAATGAGCAGTTCTTC
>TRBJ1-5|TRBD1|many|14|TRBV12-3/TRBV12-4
CASSSTGGWQPQHF
TGTGCCAGCAGTTCAACAGGGGGCTGGCAGCCCCAGCATTTT
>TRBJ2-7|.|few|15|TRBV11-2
CASSSKGLRGDEQYF
TGTGCCAGCAGCTCCAAGGGGCTCAGGGGGGACGAGCAGTACTTC
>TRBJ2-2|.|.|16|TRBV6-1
CASIFSGTGNTGELFF
TGTGCCAGCATCTTTAGCGGGACAGGGAACACCGGGGAGCTGTTTTTT
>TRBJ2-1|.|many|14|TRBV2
CASRRYAVYNEQFF
TGTGCCAGCAGGAGGTACGCGGTATACAATGAGCAGTTCTTC
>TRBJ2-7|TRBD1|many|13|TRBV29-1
CSVDIGGNYEQYF
TGCAGCGTTGATATAGGGGGCAACTACGAGCAGTACTTC
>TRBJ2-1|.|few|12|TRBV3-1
CASSHLYNEQFF
TGTGCCAGCAGCCATCTGTACAATGAGCAGTTCTTC
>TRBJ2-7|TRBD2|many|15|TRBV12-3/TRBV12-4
CASTLSGGVSYEQYF
TGTGCCAGCACCCTAAGCGGGGGGGTTTCCTACGAGCAGTACTTC
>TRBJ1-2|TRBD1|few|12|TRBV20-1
CSARPGGSGYTF
TGCAGTGCTAGACCAGGGGGTTCGGGCTACACCTTC
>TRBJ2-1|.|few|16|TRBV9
CASSVEGAVNYNEQFF
TGTGCCAGCAGCGTAGAGGGAGCGGTGAACTACAATGAGCAGTTCTTC
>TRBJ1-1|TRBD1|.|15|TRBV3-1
CASSRHRGLNTEAFF
TGTGCCAGCAGCCGACACAGGGGGCTCAACACTGAAGCTTTCTTT
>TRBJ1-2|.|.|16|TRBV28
CASTTPQGSLTYGYTF
TGTGCCAGCACTACGCCACAGGGTTCCTTGACTTATGGCTACACCTTC
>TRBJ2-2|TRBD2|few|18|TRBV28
CASSLLGTSGANTGELFF
TGTGCCAGCAGTTTGCTTGGGACTAGCGGAGCGAACACCGGGGAGCTGTTTTTT
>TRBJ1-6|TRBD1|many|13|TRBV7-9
CASSPGGNSPLHF
TGTGCCAGCAGCCCAGGGGGAAATTCACCCCTCCACTTT
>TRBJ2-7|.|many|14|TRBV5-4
CASSHLADSYEQYF
TGTGCCAGCAGCCACCTGGCTGACTCCTACGAGCAGTACTTC
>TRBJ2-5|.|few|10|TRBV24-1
CATSQETQYF
TGTGCCACCAGTCAAGAGACCCAGTACTTC
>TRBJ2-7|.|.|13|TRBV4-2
CASSQGGFYAQYF
TGTGCCAGCAGCCAGGGGGGATTTTACGCGCAGTACTTC
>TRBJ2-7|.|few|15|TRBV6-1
CASRPLGGPTYEQYF
TGTGCCAGCAGGCCATTGGGGGGACCAACCTACGAGCAGTACTTC
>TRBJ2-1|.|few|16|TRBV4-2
CASSLNPPRFYNEQFF
TGTGCCAGCAGCCTAAACCCCCCCAGGTTCTACAATGAGCAGTTCTTC
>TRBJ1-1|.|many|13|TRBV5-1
CASRVQRDTEAFF
TGCGCCAGCAGGGTCCAGCGGGACACTGAAGCTTTCTTT